One and the same sample provided the 27 T cell receptor beta chains below, sequenced in a study of OX40 agonist ivuxolimab in advanced cancers. TCRdb keeps only in-frame clones here, not all; method: immunoSEQ multiplex PCR. The data show 50,000 to 70,000 clones, 80% to 90% seen once. The specimen was CD4+ or CD8+ T cells sorted from blood, collected in a trial of the OX40 agonist ivuxolimab. The receptor source for this set is an adult with an advanced solid tumor such as melanoma, head and neck, liver or kidney cancer.

This chain joins TRBV7-3 and TRBJ2-1; TRBD2 matches 10 bases. Trimming removed 8 bases from V and 5 bases from J; junction bases left unmatched: 6. CDR1 and CDR2 from the germline V gene are SGHTA and FQGTGA. The CDR3 runs to 14 residues. In DNA, the CDR3 is TGTGCCAGCTCCTTAGCGGGAGGAAACAATGAGCAGTTCTTC. Translation gives CASSLAGGNNEQFF.

This chain uses TRBV2 with TRBJ2-4; 12 nucleotides align to TRBD2. Per the germline V gene, CDR1 is SNHLY and CDR2 is FYNNEI. The CDR3 has 15 amino acids. V lost 2 bases and J lost 7; bases outside the gene matches: 3. CDR3 bases: TGTGCCAGCAGTGAACTTCTAGCGGGGGGGAACATTCAGTACTTC. Protein: CASSELLAGGNIQYF.

This rearrangement joins TRBV6-6 to TRBJ2-1; 7 bases align to TRBD2. J lost 3 bases, V lost 6 bases, and 11 bases had no gene match. The CDR3 runs to 16 residues. CDR1 and CDR2 from the germline V gene are MNHNY and SVGAGI (reference sequence). Here the CDR3 DNA reads TGTGCCAGCAGATTCGGGGGAGGGATTGGCTACAATGAGCAGTTCTTC. It encodes CASRFGGGIGYNEQFF.

The chain carries TRBV6-1 and TRBJ1-1; D call uncertain. Trimming removed 10 bases at V and 2 bases at J, with 14 bases between. The germline V gene has CDR1 MNHNS and CDR2 SASEGT. The CDR3 spans 13 residues. The CDR3 region has the DNA TGTGCCAACAGAAAGGGCCCAAACACTGAAGCTTTCTTT. Translating gives CANRKGPNTEAFF.

The chain links TRBV7-2 to TRBJ1-1; no definite D call. Germline V gene sequence: CDR1 SGHTA, CDR2 FQGNSA. The ends were cut back, 4 bases at V and 3 bases at J, with 12 bases in the middle. This CDR3 has 14 amino acids. CDR3 amino acids: CASSSRHGDTEAFF. The CDR3 region has the DNA TGTGCCAGCAGCTCACGGCACGGGGACACTGAAGCTTTCTTT.

V usage is TRBV10-3 and J usage is TRBJ1-2; 8 bases map to TRBD1. CDR3 length equals 14 residues. Trimming took 5 bases from V and 0 from J; bases not matched to a gene: 2. Germline CDR1 is ENHRY and CDR2 is SYGVKD. The CDR3 DNA reads TGTGCCATCAGTAGACAGGGGTCTAACTATGGCTACACCTTC. Translating it yields CAISRQGSNYGYTF.

The gene calls are TRBV14 and TRBJ2-1; 13 bases fit TRBD2. Germline loops: CDR1 SGHDN, CDR2 FVKESK. CDR3 size: 14 residues. The V and J ends lost 4 bases and 13 bases, in that order; junction bases with no gene match: 7. The CDR3, as DNA: TGTGCCAGCAGCCCCAAGGGACTAGCGGGACCTCAGTTCTTC. It is translated as CASSPKGLAGPQFF.

Concerning this clone itself: The junction shows a germline mismatch at one end, possibly a read error. This chain connects TRBV5-6 to TRBJ2-2, with 12 bases matching TRBD2. CDR3 size: 16 residues. Germline CDR1 SGHDT, CDR2 YYEEEE. Written as DNA, the CDR3 is TGTACCAGCAGCTTACTAGCGGGGGGTAATGCCGGGGAGCTGTTTTTT. Translation: CTSSLLAGGNAGELFF.

This chain joins TRBV5-4 and TRBJ1-2; D ambiguous. Trimming removed 4 bases at V and 8 bases at J, with 12 bases between. The CDR3 loop spans 12 amino acids. Per the germline V gene, CDR1 is SGHNT and CDR2 is YYREEE (reference sequence). The CDR3 DNA sequence: TGTGCCAGCAGCCTCACCCAGGAAGGCTACACCTTC. Translation gives CASSLTQEGYTF.

V and J are TRBV4-2 and TRBJ1-1; possibly TRBD1 for D (5 bases). Germline CDR1 and CDR2: LGHNA and YNFKEQ. V dropped 0 bases and J dropped 3 bases, with 8 bases sitting between them. This CDR3 is 14 amino acids long. The CDR3 DNA is TGTGCCAGCAGCCAAGATCCGGGGGACACTGAAGCTTTCTTT. This codes for CASSQDPGDTEAFF.

In regard to this clone: Relative to the germline gene, one junction end is altered; a read error may explain this. The J gene is TRBJ2-7, the V gene TRBV27; tentatively, D is TRBD2 (6 bases). Germline lookup yields CDR1 MNHEY and CDR2 SMNVEV (reference sequence). The CDR3 totals 13 residues. CDR3 residues: CASSLSGRYEQYF. As DNA, the CDR3 is TGTGCCAGCAGCTTATCAGGGAGGTACGAGCAGTACTTC.

V is TRBV19 and J is TRBJ2-2, with D possibly matching TRBD2 (6 bases). Trimming cost V 3 bases and J 2 bases, with 10 bases left between them. The germline gives CDR1 LNHDA, CDR2 SQIVND (reference sequence). The CDR3 runs 15 residues. The CDR3 sequence is CASSISGFNTGELFF. CDR3 nucleotides: TGTGCCAGTAGTATTAGCGGATTCAACACCGGGGAGCTGTTTTTT. Together with reference TRBV19 and TRBJ2-2, the CDR3 gives the full variable domain: DGGITQSPKYLFRKEGQNVTLSCEQNLNHDAMYWYRQDPGQGLRLIYYSQIVNDFQKGDIAEGYSVSREKKESFPLTVTSAQKNPTAFYLCASSISGFNTGELFFGEGSRLTVL.

Remarks on this clone: A junction end diverges from the germline sequence, so it may reflect a read error. The chain uses TRBV29-1 and TRBJ2-7; the D is unclear. This CDR3 is 12 amino acids long. Germline CDR1 SQVTM, CDR2 ANQGSEA. The CDR3 bases are TGCAGCGTTGAATACAGCTCCGACGAGCAGTACTTC. It yields the protein CSVEYSSDEQYF.

The rearrangement uses TRBV29-1 and TRBJ2-1, with TRBD2 matching over 8 bases. The CDR3 consists of 15 residues. J lost 2 bases, V lost 0 bases, and 3 bases had no gene match. Germline loops: CDR1 SQVTM, CDR2 ANQGSEA. The CDR3 region is CSVEDRTSPYNEQFF. As DNA, the CDR3 is TGCAGCGTTGAAGATCGGACTAGCCCCTACAATGAGCAGTTCTTC.

The chain recombines TRBV11-3 with TRBJ2-7; 11 bases are shared with TRBD2. The J segment lost 0 bases and the V segment lost 3 bases, leaving 1 base of the junction unmatched. This CDR3 is 15 amino acids long. The germline CDR1 and CDR2 sequences are SGHNT and YENEEA. CDR3 DNA: TGTGCCAGCAGCTTGGGGACTAGCGGCTCCTACGAGCAGTACTTC. It translates to CASSLGTSGSYEQYF. Drawing the rest from reference TRBV11-3 and TRBJ2-7, the complete variable domain is EAGVVQSPRYKIIEKKQPVAFWCNPISGHNTLYWYLQNLGQGPELLIRYENEEAVDDSQLPKDRFSAERLKGVDSTLKIQPAELGDSAVYLCASSLGTSGSYEQYFGPGTRLTVT.

The chain employs TRBV4-2 and TRBJ1-5, with D tentatively TRBD1 (6 bases). The V and J ends lost 0 bases and 6 bases respectively, with 12 bases between them. The germline gives CDR1 LGHNA, CDR2 YNFKEQ. CDR3 length: 15 amino acids. The chain's CDR3 is CASSQDTGSGQPQHF. CDR3 bases: TGTGCCAGCAGCCAAGACACAGGGTCGGGTCAGCCCCAGCATTTT.

This chain connects TRBV2 to TRBJ1-2; TRBD1 might be the D (6 bases). Trimming pared 7 bases from V and 4 bases from J, leaving 13 bases between. The length of the CDR3 is 13 residues. CDR1 and CDR2 (germline): SNHLY, FYNNEI. The chain's CDR3 is CASNPGRGYGYTF. CDR3 nucleotides: TGTGCCAGCAACCCTGGCAGGGGCTATGGCTACACCTTC. Combining the CDR3 with reference TRBV2 and TRBJ1-2 gives the whole variable domain EPEVTQTPSHQVTQMGQEVILRCVPISNHLYFYWYRQILGQKVEFLVSFYNNEISEKSEIFDDQFSVERPDGSNFTLKIRSTKLEDSAMYFCASNPGRGYGYTFGSGTRLTVV.

This chain's CDR3 is CASTTGNTEAFF. CDR3 bases: TGTGCCAGCACCACGGGGAACACTGAAGCTTTCTTT. V gene TRBV28 combines with J gene TRBJ1-1; D remains ambiguous. This CDR3 contains 12 residues. CDR1 MDHEN and CDR2 SYDVKM come from the germline V gene. V was clipped by 7 bases and J by 1 base, with 7 bases between them.

The V call is TRBV2, the J call TRBJ2-1; 14 bases line up with TRBD2. From germline, CDR1 is SNHLY and CDR2 FYNNEI. The V segment lost 2 bases and the J segment 10 bases; nucleotides outside the gene matches: 4. The CDR3 runs to 15 residues. The DNA for the CDR3 is TGTGCCAGCAGTGAACGACTAGCGGGGGGGTCCGAGCAGTTCTTC. Translation: CASSERLAGGSEQFF.

The rearrangement links TRBV25-1 to TRBJ2-7; 12 bases agree with TRBD1. This CDR3 is 13 amino acids long. Unmatched junction bases numbered 6, after V lost 10 bases and J lost 5 bases. Germline-derived CDR1 and CDR2 are MGHDK and SYGVNS. For the CDR3, the DNA is TGTGCCACTCTCGGGACAGGGGGCCACGAGCAGTACTTC. Protein sequence: CATLGTGGHEQYF.

The rearrangement links TRBV4-3 to TRBJ2-3, with 10 bases aligning to TRBD2. CDR1 LGHNA and CDR2 YSLEER come from the germline V gene. The ends lost 5 bases at V and 5 bases at J; junction bases unmatched: 7. CDR3 length equals 15 residues. This chain's CDR3 is CASSRAGGLGDTQYF. CDR3 sequence (DNA): TGCGCCAGCAGCAGAGCGGGGGGGCTGGGAGATACGCAGTATTTT.

The chain carries TRBV5-1 and TRBJ2-7; 8 bases map to TRBD1. V lost 2 bases and J lost 7; bases outside the gene matches: 8. CDR3 length: 14 amino acids. Per germline, CDR1 SGHRS and CDR2 YFSETQ. The CDR3: CASSFSQGAREQYF. DNA for the CDR3: TGCGCCAGCAGCTTTTCTCAGGGGGCGAGGGAGCAGTACTTC.

The chain has TRBV2 and TRBJ2-1; TRBD2 is a possible D gene (5 bases). This CDR3 has 15 amino acids. Germline V gene lookup returns CDR1 SNHLY and CDR2 FYNNEI. Trimming cost V 6 bases and J 3 bases, with 15 bases left between them. The CDR3 DNA follows: TGTGCCAGCAGGTCTGTTCCGGAGGACTACAATGAGCAGTTCTTC. This translates into CASRSVPEDYNEQFF.

The chain recombines TRBV18 with TRBJ2-5, with 9 positions matching TRBD2. Germline CDR1 and CDR2: KGHSH and LQKENI. The CDR3 is 16 amino acids. V trimming: 0 bases; J trimming: 1 base; junction bases outside the gene matches: 3. This CDR3 is CASSPPWREGQETQYF. For the CDR3, the DNA is TGTGCCAGCTCACCACCGTGGCGGGAGGGCCAAGAGACCCAGTACTTC.

Note on this clone: One end of the junction does not line up with germline, which may come from a read error. The chain is built from TRBV7-9 and TRBJ2-3; unclear D gene. Germline CDR1 is SEHNR and CDR2 is FQNEAQ (reference sequence). There are 11 residues in the CDR3. Here the CDR3 reads CASSLGGFEHF. Written as DNA, the CDR3 is TGTGCCAGCAGCTTAGGGGGTTTCGAACATTTT.

This chain links TRBV11-2 with TRBJ2-1, with D possibly matching TRBD1 (6 bases). The V end lost 0 bases, the J end lost 2 bases, and 11 bases lay between the germline ends. This CDR3 is 16 amino acids long. CDR1 SGHAT and CDR2 FQNNGV come from the germline V gene. CDR3 DNA sequence: TGTGCCAGCAGCTTAGAGCAGGGGAGTACCTACAATGAGCAGTTCTTC. Translated, it gives CASSLEQGSTYNEQFF. The whole variable domain, remainder taken from reference TRBV11-2 and TRBJ2-1, is EAGVAQSPRYKIIEKRQSVAFWCNPISGHATLYWYQQILGQGPKLLIQFQNNGVVDDSQLPKDRFSAERLKGVDSTLKIQPAKLEDSAVYLCASSLEQGSTYNEQFFGPGTRLTVL.

The gene calls are TRBV6-5 and TRBJ2-5, with 8 bases lining up with TRBD2. CDR1 is MNHEY, CDR2 SVGAGI, per germline. The CDR3 consists of 13 residues. V dropped 9 bases and J dropped 0; count of bases not matched to a gene: 3. The CDR3, as DNA: TGTGCCAGTAGTAGCGGGAACCAAGAGACCCAGTACTTC. Its protein is CASSSGNQETQYF.